The present T cell receptor (beta chain) was sequenced within a study of cytomegalovirus exposure and HLA in healthy donors. CDR1 is SEHNR, CDR2 FQNEAQ, per germline (reference sequence). The trim removed 2 bases at V and 4 bases at J, leaving 12 bases unmatched. The CDR3 extends over 17 amino acids. 13 Jbeta primers and 60 Vbeta primers were used for the PCR. TCRdb's table, derived via immunoSEQ multiplex PCR, lists solely in-frame clones and lacks some. The profile shows about 250,000 clones, roughly 81% of them singletons. Comment on this clone: The antigen is not known.

General study results and limits: 150 to 200 TCR beta chains were listed as cytomegalovirus-associated.

The source is a girl aged 2-9 years in good health and CMV-seronegative. The chain has TRBV7-9 and TRBJ1-1; 8 positions agree with TRBD1. The source material was PBMCs. CDR3 region: CASSLMLRQGRSTEAFF. The CDR3 DNA follows: TGTGCCAGCAGCTTAATGCTGAGACAGGGGAGGAGCACTGAAGCTTTCTTT.